The 9 T cell receptor beta chains below were found in one sample sequenced in a study of blood T cell repertoires in COVID-19. TCRdb's table, derived via immunoSEQ multiplex PCR, lists solely in-frame clones and lacks some. The sample holds 150,000 to 200,000 clones, approximately 90% seen once. Specimen: peripheral blood. The source of these receptors is a man between 18 and 35 years old with acute or convalescent COVID-19.

The chain employs TRBV3-1 (or the pseudogene TRBV3-2) and TRBJ1-2, with 11 nucleotides matching TRBD1. The junction had 11 bases not matched to a gene; V was cut back by 0 bases and J by 8 bases. The CDR3 covers 17 residues. The germline V gene has CDR1 LGHDT and CDR2 YNNKEL (reference sequence). DNA of the CDR3: TGTGCCAGCAGCCAAGATCCTCGGGACAGGGGGACGGGCGGCTACACCTTC. It codes for CASSQDPRDRGTGGYTF.

This chain links TRBV19 with TRBJ1-5; TRBD1 might be the D (5 bases). The CDR3 loop spans 15 amino acids. CDR1 LNHDA and CDR2 SQIVND come from the germline V gene (reference sequence). Trimming left V 6 bases short and J 4 bases short, with 16 bases between. The CDR3 nucleotides read TGTGCCAGTAGACCAAGGGGCAGGAGAAATCAGCCCCAGCATTTT. Residues: CASRPRGRRNQPQHF.

The chain has TRBV25-1 and TRBJ1-6; no clear D. The V gene lost 7 bases and the J gene lost 2 bases, with 6 bases spanning the gap. The CDR3 has 13 residues. Germline V lookup: CDR1 MGHDK, CDR2 SYGVNS. The CDR3 loop reads CASTSPYNSPLHF. In DNA form, the CDR3 reads TGTGCCAGCACTTCCCCCTATAATTCACCCCTCCACTTT.

The chain has TRBV11-2 and TRBJ1-2; TRBD1 agrees at 7 bases. Looked up from germline, CDR1 is SGHAT and CDR2 is FQNNGV. The CDR3 is made up of 15 amino acids. The junction had 4 bases not matched to a gene; V was cut back by 3 bases and J by 0 bases. The chain's CDR3 is CASSLDRLANYGYTF. The CDR3 region has the DNA TGTGCCAGCAGCTTGGACAGGTTAGCTAACTATGGCTACACCTTC.

This chain connects TRBV12-5 to TRBJ1-2; D unresolved. Germline V gene data show CDR1 as LGHNT and CDR2 as FRNRAP. V lost 3 bases and J 8 bases, leaving 13 bases between the germline ends. The length of the CDR3 is 13 residues. CDR3 nucleotides: TGTGCTAGTGGTTTTTCTGGGGAGAGGGGCTACACCTTC. Translated: CASGFSGERGYTF.

The J gene is TRBJ1-2, the V gene TRBV7-8; 8 nucleotides agree with TRBD1. The length of the CDR3 is 12 residues. Germline V gene data show CDR1 as SGHVS and CDR2 as FQNEAQ. Trimming took 3 bases from V and 8 from J; bases not matched to a gene: 2. Here the CDR3 DNA reads TGTGCCAGCAGCTTGGGACAGGCCGGCTACACCTTC. Amino acid sequence: CASSLGQAGYTF.

The chain employs TRBV10-1 and TRBJ2-3; D is perhaps TRBD1 (6 bases). Trimming removed 0 bases from V and 8 bases from J, with 18 bases in between. Germline CDR1 WNHNN, CDR2 SYGVQD (reference sequence). The CDR3 has 16 residues. The CDR3 coding sequence is TGCGCCAGCAGTGAGTCGGTCATTACAGGGAAAGGTACGCAGTATTTT. It codes for CASSESVITGKGTQYF.

The V and J genes are TRBV6-5 and TRBJ1-5; tentative D call: TRBD1 (6 bases). Germline V lookup: CDR1 MNHEY, CDR2 SVGAGI. The CDR3 is 14 amino acids. With 5 bases removed from V and 5 bases from J, the gap between germline ends came to 13 bases. The CDR3 DNA reads as TGTGCCAGCAGTAAACAGGGTTGGGATCAGCCCCAGCATTTT. As protein: CASSKQGWDQPQHF.

This chain joins TRBV30 and TRBJ1-2; 9 nucleotides align to TRBD1. This CDR3 region has 13 residues. After removal of 2 bases from V and 8 bases from J, the junction contained 6 bases not matched to a gene. Germline CDR1 and CDR2: GTSNPN and SVGIG (reference sequence). CDR3 coding DNA: TGTGCCTGGAGTACGGGACAGGGAAAGGGCTACACCTTC. As protein: CAWSTGQGKGYTF. The complete variable domain, with remaining parts taken from reference TRBV30 and TRBJ1-2, reads SQTIHQWPATLVQPVGSPLSLECTVEGTSNPNLYWYRQAAGRGLQLLFYSVGIGQISSEVPQNLSASRPQDRQFILSSKKLLLSDSGFYLCAWSTGQGKGYTFGSGTRLTVV.